This is a list of T cell receptor beta chains from one sample in a study of OX40 agonist ivuxolimab in advanced cancers. The protocol was immunoSEQ multiplex PCR, while the TCRdb copy is restricted to in-frame clones and leaves out a portion. This sample carries over 30,000 clones, less than 90% of them seen once, and the ten largest clones take approximately 4.1%. Here the sequenced sample was CD4+ or CD8+ T cells sorted from blood, taken in a trial of the OX40 agonist ivuxolimab. These receptors came from an adult with an advanced solid tumor such as melanoma, head and neck, liver or kidney cancer. Each CDR3 is given with its conserved first and last residue. The D gene is left open where the match is weak. Size is stated for part of the rows, as once, few or many counts, or as a class when the clone is expanded.

d_gene: .
j_gene: TRBJ1-3
abundance: .
v_gene: TRBV5-1
CDR3aa: CASSLAASGNTIYF
CDR3nt: TGCGCCAGCAGCTTGGCTGCCTCTGGAAACACCATATATTTT

d_gene: TRBD1
j_gene: TRBJ1-2
abundance: .
v_gene: TRBV19
CDR3aa: CASSPGQGATRANYGYTF
CDR3nt: TGTGCCAGTAGTCCAGGACAGGGGGCAACCCGGGCCAACTATGGCTACACCTTC

d_gene: .
j_gene: TRBJ2-3
abundance: .
v_gene: TRBV11-3
CDR3aa: CASSLRALGSSTDTQYF
CDR3nt: TGTGCCAGCAGCCTCAGAGCCCTAGGGTCCTCCACAGATACGCAGTATTTT

d_gene: TRBD1
j_gene: TRBJ1-6
abundance: .
v_gene: TRBV6-5
CDR3aa: CASRGQMDSPLHF
CDR3nt: TGTGCCAGCAGGGGACAGATGGATTCACCCCTCCACTTT

d_gene: TRBD2
j_gene: TRBJ2-3
abundance: .
v_gene: TRBV27
CDR3aa: CASTGRGVADTQYF
CDR3nt: TGTGCCAGCACCGGACGGGGGGTAGCAGATACGCAGTATTTT

d_gene: .
j_gene: TRBJ2-1
abundance: .
v_gene: TRBV5-1
CDR3aa: CASSLDGNEQFF
CDR3nt: TGCGCCAGCAGCTTGGACGGCAATGAGCAGTTCTTC

d_gene: TRBD1
j_gene: TRBJ2-5
abundance: .
v_gene: TRBV28
CDR3aa: CASSSYSTGVEETQYF
CDR3nt: TGTGCCAGCAGTAGCTACTCAACAGGGGTGGAGGAGACCCAGTACTTC

d_gene: .
j_gene: TRBJ1-1
abundance: .
v_gene: TRBV14
CDR3aa: CAGSFNLVTEAFF
CDR3nt: TGTGCCGGCAGCTTTAACCTGGTAACTGAAGCTTTCTTT

d_gene: TRBD2
j_gene: TRBJ2-1
abundance: .
v_gene: TRBV11-2
CDR3aa: CASSLGDSGSGNNEQFF
CDR3nt: TGTGCCAGCAGCTTAGGCGATAGCGGGAGTGGGAACAATGAGCAGTTCTTC

d_gene: .
j_gene: TRBJ1-3
abundance: once
v_gene: TRBV28
CDR3aa: CASTADMISGNTIYF
CDR3nt: TGTGCCAGCACCGCCGACATGATCTCTGGAAACACCATATATTTT

d_gene: .
j_gene: TRBJ2-3
abundance: .
v_gene: TRBV6-1
CDR3aa: CASSRSGVADTQYF
CDR3nt: TGTGCCAGCAGTCGCTCAGGGGTGGCAGATACGCAGTATTTT

d_gene: .
j_gene: TRBJ2-1
abundance: .
v_gene: TRBV19
CDR3aa: CASSNWEIQGPSYNEQFF
CDR3nt: TGTGCCAGTAGCAACTGGGAGATACAGGGACCTTCCTACAATGAGCAGTTCTTC

d_gene: TRBD1
j_gene: TRBJ1-2
abundance: few
v_gene: TRBV28
CDR3aa: CASRGQGEGYTF
CDR3nt: TGTGCCAGCAGGGGACAGGGGGAGGGCTACACCTTC

d_gene: .
j_gene: TRBJ2-2
abundance: .
v_gene: TRBV7-9
CDR3aa: CASSLGGNTGELFF
CDR3nt: TGTGCCAGCAGCTTAGGGGGCAACACCGGGGAGCTGTTTTTT

d_gene: .
j_gene: TRBJ1-2
abundance: .
v_gene: TRBV28
CDR3aa: CASSLGGRGYYGYTF
CDR3nt: TGTGCCAGCAGTTTAGGAGGGAGAGGGTACTATGGCTACACCTTC

d_gene: TRBD1
j_gene: TRBJ2-7
abundance: .
v_gene: TRBV6-4
CDR3aa: CASSGVRQGRGYEQYF
CDR3nt: TGTGCCAGCAGTGGGGTCAGACAGGGAAGGGGCTACGAGCAGTACTTC

d_gene: .
j_gene: TRBJ1-6
abundance: .
v_gene: TRBV28
CDR3aa: CASSRKALGRSGNSPLHF
CDR3nt: TGTGCCAGCAGTCGAAAAGCCTTGGGACGGTCGGGGAATTCACCCCTCCACTTT

d_gene: .
j_gene: TRBJ2-7
abundance: .
v_gene: TRBV10-1
CDR3aa: CARNHEQYF
CDR3nt: TGCGCCAGGAACCACGAGCAGTACTTC

d_gene: .
j_gene: TRBJ2-5
abundance: .
v_gene: TRBV7-9
CDR3aa: CASTISTVGAASQETQYF
CDR3nt: TGTGCCAGCACCATATCAACCGTAGGGGCTGCATCCCAAGAGACCCAGTACTTC

d_gene: .
j_gene: TRBJ2-7
abundance: .
v_gene: TRBV18
CDR3aa: CASSPLRSYEQYF
CDR3nt: TGTGCCAGCTCACCATTACGTAGCTACGAGCAGTACTTC

d_gene: TRBD2
j_gene: TRBJ2-7
abundance: .
v_gene: TRBV28
CDR3aa: CASSPGLAIAHF
CDR3nt: TGTGCCAGCAGTCCAGGACTAGCGATCGCGCACTTC

d_gene: .
j_gene: TRBJ1-5
abundance: .
v_gene: TRBV2
CDR3aa: CASTETGISQPQHF
CDR3nt: TGTGCCAGCACCGAGACGGGGATAAGTCAGCCCCAGCATTTT

d_gene: .
j_gene: TRBJ1-1
abundance: .
v_gene: TRBV18
CDR3aa: CASSQDSQGNTEAFF
CDR3nt: TGTGCCAGCTCACAAGACTCACAGGGGAACACTGAAGCTTTCTTT

d_gene: .
j_gene: TRBJ1-2
abundance: .
v_gene: TRBV2
CDR3aa: CASSVSQSYGYTF
CDR3nt: TGTGCCAGCAGTGTTAGTCAGTCGTATGGCTACACCTTC

d_gene: .
j_gene: TRBJ1-5
abundance: once
v_gene: TRBV2
CDR3aa: CASSREGGGNQPQHF
CDR3nt: TGTGCCAGCAGCAGAGAGGGCGGAGGGAATCAGCCCCAGCATTTT

d_gene: TRBD1
j_gene: TRBJ1-6
abundance: .
v_gene: TRBV6-5
CDR3aa: CASSPRDRYSPLHF
CDR3nt: TGTGCCAGCAGTCCCCGGGACAGATATTCACCCCTCCACTTT

d_gene: TRBD2
j_gene: TRBJ2-4
abundance: few
v_gene: TRBV27
CDR3aa: CASSLLAGGILAKNIQYF
CDR3nt: TGTGCCAGCAGTTTGCTAGCGGGGGGAATACTAGCCAAAAACATTCAGTACTTC

d_gene: TRBD1
j_gene: TRBJ1-1
abundance: once
v_gene: TRBV6-5
CDR3aa: CASSSDRVYTEAFF
CDR3nt: TGTGCCAGCAGTTCGGACAGGGTGTACACTGAAGCTTTCTTT

d_gene: .
j_gene: TRBJ1-1
abundance: once
v_gene: TRBV15
CDR3aa: CATGTSLNTEAFF
CDR3nt: TGTGCCACGGGGACTTCTCTGAACACTGAAGCTTTCTTT

d_gene: .
j_gene: TRBJ1-1
abundance: .
v_gene: TRBV29-1
CDR3aa: CSVGRVNSEAFF
CDR3nt: TGCAGCGTTGGTAGGGTGAACAGTGAAGCTTTCTTT

d_gene: TRBD1
j_gene: TRBJ2-1
abundance: .
v_gene: TRBV19
CDR3aa: CASTPGQGTYNEQFF
CDR3nt: TGTGCCAGTACCCCGGGACAGGGGACCTACAATGAGCAGTTCTTC

d_gene: .
j_gene: TRBJ2-7
abundance: .
v_gene: TRBV5-1
CDR3aa: CASSLRDSYEQYF
CDR3nt: TGCGCCAGCAGCTTGAGAGACAGCTACGAGCAGTACTTC

d_gene: .
j_gene: TRBJ1-1
abundance: .
v_gene: TRBV6-1
CDR3aa: CAAYPWGAHTEAFF
CDR3nt: TGTGCCGCATACCCATGGGGGGCGCACACTGAAGCTTTCTTT

d_gene: TRBD2
j_gene: TRBJ2-7
abundance: .
v_gene: TRBV2
CDR3aa: CASSSTGTRGFEQYF
CDR3nt: TGTGCCAGTAGTTCGACCGGGACTAGGGGCTTCGAGCAGTACTTC

d_gene: TRBD2
j_gene: TRBJ2-1
abundance: .
v_gene: TRBV7-2
CDR3aa: CASSLVVLAGVSYNEQFF
CDR3nt: TGTGCCAGCAGCTTAGTGGTACTAGCGGGAGTGTCCTACAATGAGCAGTTCTTC

d_gene: TRBD2
j_gene: TRBJ2-1
abundance: .
v_gene: TRBV18
CDR3aa: CASSPSTGGYNEQFF
CDR3nt: TGTGCCAGCTCACCCTCGACGGGAGGTTACAATGAGCAGTTCTTC

d_gene: .
j_gene: TRBJ2-2
abundance: .
v_gene: TRBV15
CDR3aa: CATSRVTRAGELFF
CDR3nt: TGTGCCACCAGCAGAGTAACCCGCGCCGGGGAGCTGTTTTTT

d_gene: .
j_gene: TRBJ2-5
abundance: .
v_gene: TRBV6-5
CDR3aa: CASSSDIQETQYF
CDR3nt: TGTGCCAGCAGTTCCGACATCCAAGAGACCCAGTACTTC

d_gene: .
j_gene: TRBJ2-5
abundance: .
v_gene: TRBV11-3
CDR3aa: CASSHSHLNLQETQYF
CDR3nt: TGTGCCAGCAGCCACTCCCACCTCAACTTACAAGAGACCCAGTACTTC

d_gene: TRBD1
j_gene: TRBJ2-2
abundance: .
v_gene: TRBV28
CDR3aa: CASSRGPGQGSTGELFF
CDR3nt: TGTGCCAGCAGCCGTGGTCCCGGACAGGGGTCGACCGGGGAGCTGTTTTTT

d_gene: .
j_gene: TRBJ2-7
abundance: .
v_gene: TRBV15
CDR3aa: CATSRSRRGSYEQYF
CDR3nt: TGTGCCACCAGCAGGTCCAGACGAGGCTCCTACGAGCAGTACTTC

d_gene: .
j_gene: TRBJ2-7
abundance: .
v_gene: TRBV5-6
CDR3aa: CASSFLGFGYEQYF
CDR3nt: TGTGCCAGCAGCTTCCTAGGGTTCGGCTACGAGCAGTACTTC

d_gene: .
j_gene: TRBJ2-4
abundance: .
v_gene: TRBV29-1
CDR3aa: CSIFTSNGDIQYF
CDR3nt: TGCAGCATTTTTACGTCAAACGGGGACATTCAGTACTTC

d_gene: TRBD1
j_gene: TRBJ1-1
abundance: .
v_gene: TRBV5-1
CDR3aa: CASSSSTGGRETEAFF
CDR3nt: TGCGCCAGCAGCAGTTCGACAGGGGGCAGGGAAACTGAAGCTTTCTTT

d_gene: .
j_gene: TRBJ2-2
abundance: .
v_gene: TRBV9
CDR3aa: CASSVRGVDWANTGELFF
CDR3nt: TGTGCCAGCAGCGTACGAGGGGTGGACTGGGCGAACACCGGGGAGCTGTTTTTT

d_gene: .
j_gene: TRBJ2-6
abundance: .
v_gene: TRBV2
CDR3aa: CASLGTAGANVLTF
CDR3nt: TGTGCCAGCTTGGGTACCGCTGGGGCCAACGTCCTGACTTTC